Shown below are 18 T cell receptor beta chains from a single sample sequenced in a study of T cells in Graves' hyperthyroidism and ophthalmopathy. RNA transcripts provided the source from which TCR beta CDR3 regions were amplified. A first-round RT-PCR of the TCR CDR3 used the HTBI primer set. Each CDR3 protein is one row after TCRdb ran MiXCR on the multiplex PCR reads. The table includes approximately 600,000 distinct CDR3 sequences, less than 25% detected once. The material sequenced was blood. These receptors all stem from a man between 25 and 39 years old with Graves' ophthalmopathy.

V is TRBV15 and J is TRBJ2-1; possible D gene TRBD1, 6 bases. V was trimmed by 2 bases and J by 12 bases, leaving 17 bases between them. CDR1 is LNHNV, CDR2 YYDKDF, per germline (reference sequence). The CDR3 covers 14 residues. CDR3: CATSRSPGAETQFF. DNA for the CDR3: TGTGCCACCAGCAGATCCCCAGGGGCCGAAACGCAGTTCTTC.

J is TRBJ2-1 and V is TRBV18; D assignment may be TRBD1 or TRBD2 (5 bases each). With 6 bases removed from V and 10 bases from J, the gap between germline ends came to 25 bases. The CDR3 is 16 residues long. Germline CDR1 KGHSH, CDR2 LQKENI. DNA of the CDR3: TGTGCCAGCTCCCCTACAGTGAGGGGAGAGGGCTACGAGCAGTTCTTC. It yields the protein CASSPTVRGEGYEQFF.

This clonotype was counted at least ten times. The rearrangement uses TRBV28 and TRBJ1-4; no clear D gene. The V end was cut by 2 bases, the J end by 8 bases, with 6 bases between. The CDR3 has 12 residues. From germline, CDR1 is MDHEN and CDR2 SYDVKM. This CDR3 reads CASSLTGEKLFF. DNA for the CDR3: TGTGCCAGCAGTTTAACGGGGGAAAAACTGTTTTTT.

In this sample, this clonotype turned up a few times. V usage is TRBV9 and J usage is TRBJ2-3, with 8 bases that match TRBD2. CDR1 and CDR2 (germline): SGDLS, YYNGEE. The trim removed 0 bases at V and 1 base at J, leaving 4 bases unmatched. The CDR3 is 16 residues long. The DNA of the CDR3 is TGTGCCAGCAGCGTAGAGGTAGCGGGACGCACAGATACGCAGTATTTT. It translates to CASSVEVAGRTDTQYF.

The rearrangement uses TRBV5-1 and TRBJ2-7, with 7 nucleotides matching TRBD2. V was clipped by 5 bases and J by 1 base; unmatched bases: 6. The CDR3 runs to 14 residues. Looked up from germline, CDR1 is SGHRS and CDR2 is YFSETQ. The CDR3 nucleotides are TGCGCCAGCAGGCCGCGAGCGGGATCCTACGAGCAGTACTTC. Amino acid sequence: CASRPRAGSYEQYF.

This clonotype has only a few counts. This sequence joins TRBV3-1 and TRBJ1-1, with a weak D call TRBD1 (6 bases). The CDR3 has 16 amino acids. Trimming took 1 base from V and 5 from J, leaving 17 bases between them. CDR1 is LGHDT, CDR2 YNNKEL, per germline (reference sequence). This CDR3 reads CASSQGLQGMGTEAFF. The DNA for the CDR3 is TGTGCCAGCAGCCAAGGGTTACAGGGTATGGGGACTGAAGCTTTCTTT.

Only a few counts were recorded for this clonotype. The chain's CDR3 is CASSDSYGGAGGKNEQFF. Written as DNA, the CDR3 is TGCGCCAGCAGTGATTCTTACGGGGGGGCAGGGGGCAAGAATGAGCAGTTCTTC. The chain uses TRBV10-1 and TRBJ2-1, with D perhaps given as TRBD1 or TRBD2 (8 bases each). Germline CDR1 is WNHNN and CDR2 is SYGVQD (reference sequence). V lost 3 bases and J 7 bases, leaving 25 bases between the germline ends. The CDR3 has 18 amino acids.

The count of this clonotype is one. J is TRBJ1-5 and V is TRBV12-3 or TRBV12-4; 7 positions match TRBD1. This CDR3 is built from 15 residues. The V segment lost 6 bases and the J segment 3 bases; nucleotides outside the gene matches: 8. The CDR3 coding sequence is TGTGCCAGCAGGCGACAGGGAGGCGACAATCAGCCCCAGCATTTT. This encodes CASRRQGGDNQPQHF.

This clonotype was seen ten or more times. V is TRBV5-1 and J is TRBJ2-1; the D gene is possibly TRBD1 (6 bases). In germline, CDR1 is SGHRS, CDR2 YFSETQ. The V and J ends lost 4 bases and 9 bases respectively, with 20 bases between them. This CDR3 spans 15 amino acids. This CDR3 is CASSPEGGARAEQFF. CDR3 sequence (DNA): TGCGCCAGCAGCCCCGAAGGGGGAGCGAGGGCTGAGCAGTTCTTC.

This clonotype was seen many times. This rearrangement joins TRBV28 to TRBJ1-5; D call uncertain. With 1 base removed from V and 6 bases from J, the gap between germline ends came to 10 bases. The CDR3 spans 14 residues. From germline, CDR1 is MDHEN and CDR2 SYDVKM. CDR3 nucleotide sequence: TGTGCCAGCAGTTTATTTAGTGGAGGTCAGCCCCAGCATTTT. This encodes CASSLFSGGQPQHF.

The V call is TRBV7-2, the J call TRBJ2-7; D is tentatively TRBD1 or TRBD2 (5 bases each). The V end lost 5 bases, the J end lost 2 bases, and 13 bases lay between the germline ends. From germline, CDR1 is SGHTA and CDR2 FQGNSA. The CDR3 is 14 amino acids. As DNA, the CDR3 is TGTGCCAGCAGCAAAGGGGACGGCCCCTACGAGCAGTACTTC. It yields the protein CASSKGDGPYEQYF.

This clonotype appeared a few times. The chain joins TRBV5-6 to TRBJ1-1, with a weak D call TRBD1 (5 bases). Deletions cut 0 bases from V and 6 bases from J, with 18 bases between. The CDR3 runs to 16 residues. CDR1 and CDR2 (germline): SGHDT, YYEEEE. The CDR3 reads CASSLAGGDARPEAFF. The CDR3 nucleotides read TGTGCCAGCAGCTTGGCGGGCGGGGACGCTCGACCTGAAGCTTTCTTT.

The chain is built from TRBV29-1 and TRBJ2-7; 9 nucleotides line up with TRBD2. The germline V gene encodes CDR1 SQVTM and CDR2 ANQGSEA. The CDR3 length is 22 residues. V trimming: 4 bases; J trimming: 2 bases; junction bases outside the gene matches: 30. The CDR3 region is CSVAVLERGAGGNRHAPYEQYF. CDR3 DNA: TGCAGCGTTGCAGTCCTTGAAAGGGGAGCGGGAGGTAACCGTCATGCCCCCTACGAGCAGTACTTC.

This clonotype was seen a few times. One end of the junction fails to match germline, which may point to a read error. This chain joins TRBV27 and TRBJ2-7, with D possibly called TRBD1 or TRBD2 (6 bases each). CDR3 length: 16 residues. CDR1 MNHEY and CDR2 SMNVEV come from the germline V gene (reference sequence). Written as DNA, the CDR3 is TGTGCCAGCAGTTTTAAGAGTGAGGGGGAGGCCTACAAGCAGTACTTC. Amino acid sequence: CASSFKSEGEAYKQYF.

V gene TRBV30 combines with J gene TRBJ2-7; either TRBD1 or TRBD2 may supply D (6 bases each). This CDR3 contains 13 residues. The V and J ends lost 2 bases and 2 bases respectively, with 10 bases between them. Germline V lookup: CDR1 GTSNPN, CDR2 SVGIG (reference sequence). CDR3 region: CAWSSGGPYEQYF. The CDR3 region has the DNA TGTGCCTGGAGTTCCGGGGGCCCCTACGAGCAGTACTTC.

The chain recombines TRBV7-2 with TRBJ2-3, with TRBD2 matching 9 bases. Germline CDR1 is SGHTA and CDR2 is FQGNSA. The junction had 4 bases not matched to a gene; V was cut back by 0 bases and J by 6 bases. The CDR3 spans 15 residues. In DNA, the CDR3 is TGTGCCAGCAGCTTAGCTAGCGGGAGTGGGGATACGCAGTATTTT. It encodes CASSLASGSGDTQYF.

This clonotype has a count of ten or more. This chain connects TRBV5-6 to TRBJ2-3, with TRBD2 matching over 11 bases. The CDR3 length is 16 residues. J gave up 9 bases and V 4 bases, and 13 bases lay outside the gene matches. Looked up from germline, CDR1 is SGHDT and CDR2 is YYEEEE. CDR3 nucleotide sequence: TGTGCCAGCAGCACATTACTAGCGGGAGTTGGTAAGACGCAGTATTTT. Translation gives CASSTLLAGVGKTQYF.

This clonotype was counted between two and nine times. The rearrangement joins TRBV4-1 to TRBJ2-5; 10 bases match TRBD1. V trimming: 1 base; J trimming: 1 base; junction bases outside the gene matches: 3. Germline V gene sequence: CDR1 MGHRA, CDR2 YSYEKL. This CDR3 spans 16 amino acids. DNA of the CDR3: TGCGCCAGCAGCCAAGCATGGACAGGGGGCCAAGAGACCCAGTACTTC. It yields the protein CASSQAWTGGQETQYF.